This T cell receptor beta chain stems from a study of T-cell memory formation after mild COVID-19. The CDR3 loop spans 13 amino acids. CDR1 is LNHNV, CDR2 YYDKDF, per germline (reference sequence). Trimming pared 5 bases from V and 2 bases from J, leaving 9 bases between. Study-level points and caveats: Clones that contracted from day 15 to 85 had balanced CD4/CD8; later expanders were CD4+ biased.

Constant-segment primers and 5'RACE yielded cDNA libraries for TCR alpha and TCR beta, each carrying sample barcodes and UMIs. TCRdb re-derived calls from the 5' RACE reads in MiXCR, one entry per CDR3 protein. The repertoire holds hundreds of thousands of distinct CDR3 sequences, with under 20% as singletons. On this clonotype: Antigen unknown.

Sequencing was done on a sample of PBMCs or a T cell subset sorted from them (not recorded which). This TCR was sampled from an adult woman who had mild COVID-19 (a few samples of this study predate the infection). Cell type and time point are not known. The V gene is TRBV15, the J gene TRBJ1-1; D call uncertain. The chain's CDR3 is CATSESANTEAFF. CDR3 nucleotide sequence: TGTGCCACCAGCGAGAGCGCAAACACTGAAGCTTTCTTT.